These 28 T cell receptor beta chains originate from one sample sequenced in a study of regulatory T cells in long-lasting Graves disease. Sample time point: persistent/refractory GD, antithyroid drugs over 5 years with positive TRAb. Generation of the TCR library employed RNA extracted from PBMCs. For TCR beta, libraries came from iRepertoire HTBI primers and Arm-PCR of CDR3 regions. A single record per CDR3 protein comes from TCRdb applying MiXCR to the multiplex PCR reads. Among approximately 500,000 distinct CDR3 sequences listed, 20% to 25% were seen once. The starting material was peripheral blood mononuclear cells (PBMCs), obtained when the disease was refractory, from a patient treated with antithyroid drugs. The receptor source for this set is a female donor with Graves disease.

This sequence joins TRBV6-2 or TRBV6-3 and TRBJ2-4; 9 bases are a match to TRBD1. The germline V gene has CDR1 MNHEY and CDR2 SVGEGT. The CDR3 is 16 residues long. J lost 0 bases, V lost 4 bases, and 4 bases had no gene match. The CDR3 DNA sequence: TGTGCCAGCAGTTTTGGGACAGGGCTAGCCAAAAACATTCAGTACTTC. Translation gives CASSFGTGLAKNIQYF.

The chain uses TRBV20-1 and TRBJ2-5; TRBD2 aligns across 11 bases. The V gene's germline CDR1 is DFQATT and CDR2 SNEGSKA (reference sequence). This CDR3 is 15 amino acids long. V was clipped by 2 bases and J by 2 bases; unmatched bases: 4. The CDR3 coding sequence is TGCAGTGCTAGAATCTGGACTAGCGGGCAAGAGACCCAGTACTTC. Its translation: CSARIWTSGQETQYF.

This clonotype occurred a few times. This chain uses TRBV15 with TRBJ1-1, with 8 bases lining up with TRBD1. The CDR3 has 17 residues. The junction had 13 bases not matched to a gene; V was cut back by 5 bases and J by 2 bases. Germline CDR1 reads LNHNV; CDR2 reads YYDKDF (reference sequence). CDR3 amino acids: CATSAGRGRLVNTEAFF. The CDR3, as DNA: TGTGCCACCAGCGCAGGCAGGGGGCGGTTAGTAAACACTGAAGCTTTCTTT.

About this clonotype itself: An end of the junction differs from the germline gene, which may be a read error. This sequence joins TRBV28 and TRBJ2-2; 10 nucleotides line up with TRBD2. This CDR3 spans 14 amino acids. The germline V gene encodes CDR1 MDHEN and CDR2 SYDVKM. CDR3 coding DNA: TGTGCCAGTGAGCGGGAGGGCCGTCCCGGGGAGCTGGTTTTT. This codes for CASEREGRPGELVF.

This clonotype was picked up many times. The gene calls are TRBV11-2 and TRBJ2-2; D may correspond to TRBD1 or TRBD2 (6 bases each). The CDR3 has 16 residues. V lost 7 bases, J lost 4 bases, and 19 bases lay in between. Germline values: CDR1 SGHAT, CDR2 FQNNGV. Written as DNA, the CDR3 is TGTGCCAGCACCCCGAATGGAGGGGGTGTCACCGGGGAGCTGTTTTTT. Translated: CASTPNGGGVTGELFF.

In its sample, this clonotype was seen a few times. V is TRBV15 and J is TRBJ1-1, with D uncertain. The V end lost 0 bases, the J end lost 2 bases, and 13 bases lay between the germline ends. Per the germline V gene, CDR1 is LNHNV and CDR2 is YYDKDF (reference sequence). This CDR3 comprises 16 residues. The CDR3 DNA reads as TGTGCCACCAGCAGAGATGCCTATTCCACCAACACTGAAGCTTTCTTT. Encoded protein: CATSRDAYSTNTEAFF.

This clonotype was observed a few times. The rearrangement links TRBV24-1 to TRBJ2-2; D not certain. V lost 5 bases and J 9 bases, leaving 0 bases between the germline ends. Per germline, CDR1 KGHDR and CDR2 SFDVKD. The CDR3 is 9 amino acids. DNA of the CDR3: TGTGCCACCAGTGGGGAGCTGTTTTTT. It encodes CATSGELFF.

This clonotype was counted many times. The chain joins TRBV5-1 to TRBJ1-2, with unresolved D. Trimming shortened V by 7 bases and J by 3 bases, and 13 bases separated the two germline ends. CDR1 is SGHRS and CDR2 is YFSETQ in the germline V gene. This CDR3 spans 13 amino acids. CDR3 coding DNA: TGCGCCAGCGGAGAAGACCCCTACTATGGCTACACCTTC. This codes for CASGEDPYYGYTF.

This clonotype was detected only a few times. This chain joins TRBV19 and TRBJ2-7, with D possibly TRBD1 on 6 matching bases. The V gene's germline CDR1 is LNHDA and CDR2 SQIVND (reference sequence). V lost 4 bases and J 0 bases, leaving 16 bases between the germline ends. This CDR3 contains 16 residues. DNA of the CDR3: TGTGCCAGTAGTAGGGGGCCCCGGGACACCTCCTACGAGCAGTACTTC. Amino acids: CASSRGPRDTSYEQYF.

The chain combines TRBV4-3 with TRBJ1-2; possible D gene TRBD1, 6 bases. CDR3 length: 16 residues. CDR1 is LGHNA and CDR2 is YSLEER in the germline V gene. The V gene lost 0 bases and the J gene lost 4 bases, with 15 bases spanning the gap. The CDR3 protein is CASSQDSPTGSYGYTF. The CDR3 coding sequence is TGCGCCAGCAGCCAAGATTCCCCAACAGGGTCCTATGGCTACACCTTC.

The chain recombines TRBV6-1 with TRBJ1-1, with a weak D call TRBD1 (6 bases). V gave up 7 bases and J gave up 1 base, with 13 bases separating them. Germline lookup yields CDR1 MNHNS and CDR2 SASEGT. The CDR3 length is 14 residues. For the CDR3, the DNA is TGTGCCAGCATGGAAGCCAGGGGGAACACTGAAGCTTTCTTT. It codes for CASMEARGNTEAFF.

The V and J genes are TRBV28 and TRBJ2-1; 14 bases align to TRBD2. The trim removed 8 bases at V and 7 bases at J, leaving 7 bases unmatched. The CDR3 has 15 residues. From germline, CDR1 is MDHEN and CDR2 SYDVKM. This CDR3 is CASGRGLAGVNEQFF. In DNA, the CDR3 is TGTGCCAGCGGCAGGGGACTAGCGGGGGTTAATGAGCAGTTCTTC. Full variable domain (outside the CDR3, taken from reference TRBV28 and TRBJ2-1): DVKVTQSSRYLVKRTGEKVFLECVQDMDHENMFWYRQDPGLGLRLIYFSYDVKMKEKGDIPEGYSVSREKKERFSLILESASTNQTSMYLCASGRGLAGVNEQFFGPGTRLTVL.

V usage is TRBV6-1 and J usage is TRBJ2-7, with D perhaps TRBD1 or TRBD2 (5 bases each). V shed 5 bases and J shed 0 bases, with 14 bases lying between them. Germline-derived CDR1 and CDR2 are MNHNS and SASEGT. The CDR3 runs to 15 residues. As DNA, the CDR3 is TGTGCCAGCAGTACCCCGGGACGCAGCTCCTACGAGCAGTACTTC. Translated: CASSTPGRSSYEQYF.

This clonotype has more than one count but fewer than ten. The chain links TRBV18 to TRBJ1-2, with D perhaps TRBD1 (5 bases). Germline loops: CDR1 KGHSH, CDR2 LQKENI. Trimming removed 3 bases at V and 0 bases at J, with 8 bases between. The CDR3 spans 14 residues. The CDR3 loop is CASSPRQTNYGYTF. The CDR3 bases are TGTGCCAGCTCACCCCGACAGACTAACTATGGCTACACCTTC.

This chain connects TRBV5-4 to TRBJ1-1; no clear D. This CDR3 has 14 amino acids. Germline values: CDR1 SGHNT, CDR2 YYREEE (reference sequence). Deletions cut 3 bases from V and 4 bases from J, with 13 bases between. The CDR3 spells CASSSLAGGTEAFF. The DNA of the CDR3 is TGTGCCAGCAGCTCTTTGGCGGGAGGCACTGAAGCTTTCTTT.

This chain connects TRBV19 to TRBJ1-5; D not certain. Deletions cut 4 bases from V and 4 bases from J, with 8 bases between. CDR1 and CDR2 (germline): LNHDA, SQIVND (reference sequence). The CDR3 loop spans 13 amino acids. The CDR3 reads CASSTLGNQPQHF. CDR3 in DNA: TGTGCCAGTAGTACCTTAGGAAATCAGCCCCAGCATTTT.

The CDR3 DNA sequence: TGTGCCAGCAGCCAATGGGACTCCTACGAGCAGTACTTC. Amino acid sequence: CASSQWDSYEQYF. The chain couples TRBV3-1 to TRBJ2-7; D gene ambiguous. Germline loops: CDR1 LGHDT, CDR2 YNNKEL (reference sequence). V was cut by 2 bases and J by 0 bases, with 5 bases left in between. The CDR3 loop spans 13 amino acids.

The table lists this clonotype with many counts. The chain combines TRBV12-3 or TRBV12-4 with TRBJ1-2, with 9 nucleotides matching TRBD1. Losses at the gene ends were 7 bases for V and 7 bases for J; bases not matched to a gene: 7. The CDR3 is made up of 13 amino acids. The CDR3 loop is CASIGQGSVGYTF. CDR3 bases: TGTGCCAGCATTGGACAGGGGTCAGTTGGCTACACCTTC.

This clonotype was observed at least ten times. The CDR3 DNA reads as TGTGCCAGCCCCCCTCGTGACAGGGTTCCTTCCGAGCAGTACTTC. It yields the protein CASPPRDRVPSEQYF. The chain joins TRBV28 to TRBJ2-7, with 7 bases fitting TRBD1. V gave up 8 bases and J gave up 6 bases; unmatched junction bases: 16. The CDR3 runs to 15 residues. CDR1 is MDHEN and CDR2 is SYDVKM in the germline V gene.

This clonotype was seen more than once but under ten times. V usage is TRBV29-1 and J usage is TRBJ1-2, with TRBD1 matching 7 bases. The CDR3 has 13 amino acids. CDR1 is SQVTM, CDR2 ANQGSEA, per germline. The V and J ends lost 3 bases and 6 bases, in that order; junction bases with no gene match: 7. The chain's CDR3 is CSVDSAGGDGYTF. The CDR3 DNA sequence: TGCAGCGTTGACTCCGCAGGGGGGGATGGCTACACCTTC.

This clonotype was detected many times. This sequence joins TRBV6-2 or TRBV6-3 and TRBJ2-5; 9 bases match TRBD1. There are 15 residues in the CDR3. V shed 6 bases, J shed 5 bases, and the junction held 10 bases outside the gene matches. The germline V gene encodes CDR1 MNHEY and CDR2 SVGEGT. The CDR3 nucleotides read TGTGCCAGCAGGCGCCGGGACAGGGATGCGGAGACCCAGTACTTC. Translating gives CASRRRDRDAETQYF.

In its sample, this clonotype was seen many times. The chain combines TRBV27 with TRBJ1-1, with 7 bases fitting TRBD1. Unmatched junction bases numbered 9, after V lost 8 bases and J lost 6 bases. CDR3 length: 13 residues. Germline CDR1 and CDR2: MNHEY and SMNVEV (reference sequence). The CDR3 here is CASGRQGTAEAFF. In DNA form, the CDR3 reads TGTGCCAGCGGGCGACAGGGAACGGCTGAAGCTTTCTTT.

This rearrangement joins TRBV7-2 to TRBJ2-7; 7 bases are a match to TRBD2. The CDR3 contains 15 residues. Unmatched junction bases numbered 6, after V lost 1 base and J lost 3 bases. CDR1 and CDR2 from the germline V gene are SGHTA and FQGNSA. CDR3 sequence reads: CASSLGSGLGYEQYF. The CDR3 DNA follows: TGTGCCAGCAGCTTAGGTAGCGGGCTTGGCTACGAGCAGTACTTC. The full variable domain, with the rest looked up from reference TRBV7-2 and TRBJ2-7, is GAGVSQSPSNKVTEKGKDVELRCDPISGHTALYWYRQSLGQGLEFLIYFQGNSAPDKSGLPSDRFSAERTGGSVSTLTIQRTQQEDSAVYLCASSLGSGLGYEQYFGPGTRLTVT.

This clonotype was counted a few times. The CDR3 here is CASSQERADTQYF. CDR3 DNA: TGTGCCAGCAGCCAAGAACGGGCGGATACGCAGTATTTT. The rearrangement links TRBV3-1 to TRBJ2-3, with D unclear. Trimming took off 0 bases at V and 6 bases at J, with 7 bases between the two ends. The length of the CDR3 is 13 residues. The germline CDR1 and CDR2 sequences are LGHDT and YNNKEL (reference sequence).

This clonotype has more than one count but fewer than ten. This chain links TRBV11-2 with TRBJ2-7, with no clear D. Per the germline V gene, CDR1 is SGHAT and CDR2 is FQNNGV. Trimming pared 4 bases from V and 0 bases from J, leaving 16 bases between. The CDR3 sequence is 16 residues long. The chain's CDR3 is CASSSGLVGPSYEQYF. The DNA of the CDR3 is TGTGCCAGCAGCTCAGGCCTGGTTGGGCCCTCCTACGAGCAGTACTTC.

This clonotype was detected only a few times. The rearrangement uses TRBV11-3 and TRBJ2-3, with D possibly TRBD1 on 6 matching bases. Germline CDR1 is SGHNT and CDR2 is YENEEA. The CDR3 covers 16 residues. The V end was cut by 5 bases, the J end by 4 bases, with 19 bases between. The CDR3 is CASSPNRATAADTQYF. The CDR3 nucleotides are TGTGCCAGCAGCCCCAACAGGGCTACAGCCGCAGATACGCAGTATTTT.

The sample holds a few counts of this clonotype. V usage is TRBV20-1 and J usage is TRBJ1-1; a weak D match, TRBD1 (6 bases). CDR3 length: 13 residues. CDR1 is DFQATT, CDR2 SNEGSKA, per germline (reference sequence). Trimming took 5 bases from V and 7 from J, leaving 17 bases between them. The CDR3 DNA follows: TGCAGTGCTGCAACAGGGTCACGGAGTGAAGCTTTCTTT. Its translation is CSAATGSRSEAFF.

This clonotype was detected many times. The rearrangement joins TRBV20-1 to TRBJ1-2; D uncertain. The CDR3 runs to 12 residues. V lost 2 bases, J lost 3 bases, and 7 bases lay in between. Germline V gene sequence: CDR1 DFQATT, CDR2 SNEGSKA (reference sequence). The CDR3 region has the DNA TGCAGTGCTAGATCCGCCGACTATGGCTACACCTTC. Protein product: CSARSADYGYTF.